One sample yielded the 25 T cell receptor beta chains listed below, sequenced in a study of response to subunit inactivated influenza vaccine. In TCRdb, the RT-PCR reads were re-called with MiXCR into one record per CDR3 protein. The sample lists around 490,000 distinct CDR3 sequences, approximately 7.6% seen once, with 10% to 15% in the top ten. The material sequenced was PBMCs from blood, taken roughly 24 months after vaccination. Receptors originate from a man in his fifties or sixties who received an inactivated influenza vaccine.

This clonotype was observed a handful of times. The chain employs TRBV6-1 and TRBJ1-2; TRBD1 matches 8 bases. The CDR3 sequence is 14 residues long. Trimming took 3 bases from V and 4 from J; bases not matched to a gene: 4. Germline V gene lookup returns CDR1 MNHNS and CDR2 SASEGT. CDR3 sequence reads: CASSDPGQVYGYTF. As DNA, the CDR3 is TGTGCCAGCAGTGATCCGGGACAGGTCTATGGCTACACCTTC.

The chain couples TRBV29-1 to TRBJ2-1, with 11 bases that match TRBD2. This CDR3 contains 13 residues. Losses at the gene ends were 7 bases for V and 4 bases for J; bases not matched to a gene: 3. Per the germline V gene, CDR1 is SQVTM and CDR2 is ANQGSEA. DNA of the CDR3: TGCAGCGGCGCTAGCGGGGGGTACAATGAGCAGTTCTTC. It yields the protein CSGASGGYNEQFF.

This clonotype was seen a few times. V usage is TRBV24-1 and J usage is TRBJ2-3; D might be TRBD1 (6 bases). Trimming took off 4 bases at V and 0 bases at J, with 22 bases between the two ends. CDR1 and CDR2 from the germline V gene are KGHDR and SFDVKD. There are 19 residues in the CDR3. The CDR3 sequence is CATSDLATDSGGSTDTQYF. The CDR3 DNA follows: TGTGCCACCAGTGACCTCGCAACGGACAGCGGAGGAAGCACAGATACGCAGTATTTT.

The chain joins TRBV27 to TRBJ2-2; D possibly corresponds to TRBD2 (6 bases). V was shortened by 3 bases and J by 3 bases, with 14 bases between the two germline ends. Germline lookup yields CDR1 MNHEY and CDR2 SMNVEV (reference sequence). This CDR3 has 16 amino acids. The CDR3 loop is CASSFIGGDHTGELFF. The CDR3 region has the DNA TGTGCCAGCAGTTTTATCGGCGGGGATCACACCGGGGAGCTGTTTTTT.

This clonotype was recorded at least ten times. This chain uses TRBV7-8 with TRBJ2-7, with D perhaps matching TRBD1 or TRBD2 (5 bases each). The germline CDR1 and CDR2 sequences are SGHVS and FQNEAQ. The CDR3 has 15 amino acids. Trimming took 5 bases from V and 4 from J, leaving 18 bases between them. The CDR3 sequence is CASSPMGTAKYEQYF. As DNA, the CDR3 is TGTGCCAGCAGCCCAATGGGGACCGCTAAGTACGAGCAGTACTTC.

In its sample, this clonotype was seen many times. The DNA of the CDR3 is TGTGCCAGCACGGGAGGAGACTACATCGGGGAAAAACTGTTTTTT. It yields the protein CASTGGDYIGEKLFF. The chain combines TRBV6-1 with TRBJ1-4, with D unclear. The CDR3 is made up of 15 amino acids. The germline V gene has CDR1 MNHNS and CDR2 SASEGT. The germline V and J ends were trimmed by 7 bases and 8 bases, with 20 bases remaining between them.

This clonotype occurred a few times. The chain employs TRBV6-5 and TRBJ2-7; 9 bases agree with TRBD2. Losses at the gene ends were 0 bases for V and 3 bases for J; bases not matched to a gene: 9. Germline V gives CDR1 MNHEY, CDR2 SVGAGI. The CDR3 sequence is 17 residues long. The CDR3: CASSYSRPSGTIYEQYF. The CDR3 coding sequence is TGTGCCAGCAGTTACTCGCGACCTAGCGGGACAATCTACGAGCAGTACTTC.

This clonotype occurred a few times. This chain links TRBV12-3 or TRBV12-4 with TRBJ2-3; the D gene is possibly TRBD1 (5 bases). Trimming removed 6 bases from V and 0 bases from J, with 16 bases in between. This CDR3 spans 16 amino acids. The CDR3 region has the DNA TGTGCCAGCAGCCATGGGGCAGGCTCTAGCACAGATACGCAGTATTTT. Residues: CASSHGAGSSTDTQYF.

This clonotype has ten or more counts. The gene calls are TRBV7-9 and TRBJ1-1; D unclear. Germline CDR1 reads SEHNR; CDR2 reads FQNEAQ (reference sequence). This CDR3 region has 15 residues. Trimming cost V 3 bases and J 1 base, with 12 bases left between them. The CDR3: CASSFGRSRNTEAFF. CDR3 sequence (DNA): TGTGCCAGCAGCTTCGGAAGATCCAGGAACACTGAAGCTTTCTTT.

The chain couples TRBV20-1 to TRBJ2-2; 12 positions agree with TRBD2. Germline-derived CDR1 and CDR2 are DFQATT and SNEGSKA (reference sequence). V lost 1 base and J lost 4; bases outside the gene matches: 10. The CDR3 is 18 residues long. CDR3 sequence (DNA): TGCAGTGCTAGAGGGACTAGCGGGGCCCTGTGGGGCACCGGGGAGCTGTTTTTT. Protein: CSARGTSGALWGTGELFF.

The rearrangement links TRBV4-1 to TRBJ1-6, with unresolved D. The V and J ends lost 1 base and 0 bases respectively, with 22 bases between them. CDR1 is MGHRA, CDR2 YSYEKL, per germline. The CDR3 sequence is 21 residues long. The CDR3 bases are TGCGCCAGCAGCCAAGTGGGGTTTCGGACTGGAGAAAGCTCCTATAATTCACCCCTCCACTTT. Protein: CASSQVGFRTGESSYNSPLHF.

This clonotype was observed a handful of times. The CDR3 loop is CASSYAPASSYNSPLHF. CDR3 coding DNA: TGTGCCAGCAGTTACGCTCCAGCTAGCTCCTATAATTCACCCCTCCACTTT. V and J are TRBV6-5 and TRBJ1-6; D unclear. The CDR3 spans 17 residues. Deletions cut 2 bases from V and 0 bases from J, with 11 bases between. Germline-derived CDR1 and CDR2 are MNHEY and SVGAGI.

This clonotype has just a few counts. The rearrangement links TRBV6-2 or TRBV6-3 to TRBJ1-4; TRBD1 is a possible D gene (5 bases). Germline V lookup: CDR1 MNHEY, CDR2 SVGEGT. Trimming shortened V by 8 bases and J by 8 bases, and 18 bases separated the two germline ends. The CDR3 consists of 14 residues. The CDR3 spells CASGDRWEEEKLFF. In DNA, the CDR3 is TGTGCCAGCGGGGACCGCTGGGAGGAGGAAAAACTGTTTTTT.

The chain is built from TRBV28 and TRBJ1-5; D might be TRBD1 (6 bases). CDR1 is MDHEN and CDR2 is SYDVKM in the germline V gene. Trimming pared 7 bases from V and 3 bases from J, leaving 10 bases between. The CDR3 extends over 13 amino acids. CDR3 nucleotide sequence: TGTGCCAGCATTACAGGGTACAATCAGCCCCAGCATTTT. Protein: CASITGYNQPQHF.

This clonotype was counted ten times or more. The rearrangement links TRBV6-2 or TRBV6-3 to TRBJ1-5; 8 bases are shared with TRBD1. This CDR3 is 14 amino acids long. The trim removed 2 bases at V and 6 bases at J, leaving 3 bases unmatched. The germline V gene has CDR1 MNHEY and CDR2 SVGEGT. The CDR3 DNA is TGTGCCAGCAGTTACCGGACAGGGTTTCAGCCCCAGCATTTT. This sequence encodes CASSYRTGFQPQHF.

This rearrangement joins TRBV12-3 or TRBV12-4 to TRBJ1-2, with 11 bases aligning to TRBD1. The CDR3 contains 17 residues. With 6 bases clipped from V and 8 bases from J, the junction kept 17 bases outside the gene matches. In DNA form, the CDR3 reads TGTGCCAGCAGCAGGACAGGGGGCGCGTCTCGCCTGGGCGGCTACACCTTC. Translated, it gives CASSRTGGASRLGGYTF.

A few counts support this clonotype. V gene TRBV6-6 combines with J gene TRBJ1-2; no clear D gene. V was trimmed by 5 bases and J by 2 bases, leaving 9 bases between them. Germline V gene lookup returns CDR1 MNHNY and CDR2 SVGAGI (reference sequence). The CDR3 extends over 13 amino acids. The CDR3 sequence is CASSTTGNYGYTF. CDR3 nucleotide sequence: TGTGCCAGCAGTACGACGGGGAACTATGGCTACACCTTC.

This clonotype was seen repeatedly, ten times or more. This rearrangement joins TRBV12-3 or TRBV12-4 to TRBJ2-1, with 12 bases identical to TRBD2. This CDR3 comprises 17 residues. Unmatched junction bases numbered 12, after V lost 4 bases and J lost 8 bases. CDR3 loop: CASSWALAGGLNHEQFF. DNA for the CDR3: TGTGCCAGCAGTTGGGCCCTAGCGGGAGGGCTTAACCATGAGCAGTTCTTC.

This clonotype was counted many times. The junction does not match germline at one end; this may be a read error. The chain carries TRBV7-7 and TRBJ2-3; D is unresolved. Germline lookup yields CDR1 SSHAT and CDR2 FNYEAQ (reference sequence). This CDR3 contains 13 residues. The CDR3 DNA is TGTGCTAGCAGCCCAGGACCCGAAGAGCCGCAGTATTTT. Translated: CASSPGPEEPQYF.

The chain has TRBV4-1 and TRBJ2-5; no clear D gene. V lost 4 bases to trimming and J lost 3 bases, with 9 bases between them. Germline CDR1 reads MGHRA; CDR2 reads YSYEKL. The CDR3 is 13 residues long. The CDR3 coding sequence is TGCGCCAGCAGCCGACTTTACAAAGAGACCCAGTACTTC. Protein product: CASSRLYKETQYF.

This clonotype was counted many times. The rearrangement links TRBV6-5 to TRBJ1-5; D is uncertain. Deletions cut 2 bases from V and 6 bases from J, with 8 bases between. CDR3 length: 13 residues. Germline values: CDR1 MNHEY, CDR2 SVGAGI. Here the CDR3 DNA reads TGTGCCAGCAGTTACAGGGAGAGTCAGCCCCAGCATTTT. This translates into CASSYRESQPQHF.

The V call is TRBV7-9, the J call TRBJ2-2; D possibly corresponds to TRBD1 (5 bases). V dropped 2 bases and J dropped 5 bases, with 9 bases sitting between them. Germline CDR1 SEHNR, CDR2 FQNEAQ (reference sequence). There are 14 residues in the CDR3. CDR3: CASSLQQATGELFF. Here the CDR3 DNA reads TGTGCCAGCAGCTTACAACAGGCGACCGGGGAGCTGTTTTTT.

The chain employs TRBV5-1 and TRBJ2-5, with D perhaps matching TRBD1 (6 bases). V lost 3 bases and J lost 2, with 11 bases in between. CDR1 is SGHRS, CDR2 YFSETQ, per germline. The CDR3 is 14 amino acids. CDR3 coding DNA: TGCGCCAGCAGCTACACAGGGCCTCAAGAGACCCAGTACTTC. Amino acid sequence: CASSYTGPQETQYF.

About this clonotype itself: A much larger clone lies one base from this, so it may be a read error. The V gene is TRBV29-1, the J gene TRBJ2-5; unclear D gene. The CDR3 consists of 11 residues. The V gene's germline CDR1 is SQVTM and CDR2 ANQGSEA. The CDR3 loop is CSVRLQKTQYF. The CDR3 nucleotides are TGCAGCGTACGCCTCCAAAAGACCCAGTACTTC.

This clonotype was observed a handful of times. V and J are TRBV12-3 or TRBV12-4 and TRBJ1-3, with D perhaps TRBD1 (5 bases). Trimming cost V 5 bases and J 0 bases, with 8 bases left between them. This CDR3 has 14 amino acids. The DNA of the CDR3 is TGTGCCAGCAGTCACAGGATCTCTGGAAACACCATATATTTT. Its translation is CASSHRISGNTIYF.